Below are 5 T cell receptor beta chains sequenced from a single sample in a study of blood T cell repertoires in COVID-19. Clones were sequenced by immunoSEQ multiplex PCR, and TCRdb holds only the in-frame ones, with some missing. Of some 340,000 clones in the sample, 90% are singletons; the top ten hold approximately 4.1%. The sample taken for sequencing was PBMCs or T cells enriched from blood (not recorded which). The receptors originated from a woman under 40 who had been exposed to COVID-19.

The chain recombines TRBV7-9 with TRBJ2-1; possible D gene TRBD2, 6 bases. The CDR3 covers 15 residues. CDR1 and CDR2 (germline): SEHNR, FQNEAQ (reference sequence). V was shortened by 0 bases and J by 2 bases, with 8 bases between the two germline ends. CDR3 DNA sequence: TGTGCCAGCAGCTTAGCGGGGGGAACCTACAATGAGCAGTTCTTC. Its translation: CASSLAGGTYNEQFF.

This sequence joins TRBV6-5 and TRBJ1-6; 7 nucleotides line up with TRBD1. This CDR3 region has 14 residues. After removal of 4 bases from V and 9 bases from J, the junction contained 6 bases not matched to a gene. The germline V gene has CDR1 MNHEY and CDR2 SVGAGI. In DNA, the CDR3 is TGTGCCAGCAGTTCCCGACAGGGTGGTTCACCCCTCCACTTT. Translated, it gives CASSSRQGGSPLHF.

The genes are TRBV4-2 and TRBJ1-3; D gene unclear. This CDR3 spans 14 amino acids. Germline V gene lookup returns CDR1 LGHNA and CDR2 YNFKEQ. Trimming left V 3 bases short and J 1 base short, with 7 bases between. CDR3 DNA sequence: TGTGCCAGCAGCCACGAGGGTTCTGGAAACACCATATATTTT. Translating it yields CASSHEGSGNTIYF.

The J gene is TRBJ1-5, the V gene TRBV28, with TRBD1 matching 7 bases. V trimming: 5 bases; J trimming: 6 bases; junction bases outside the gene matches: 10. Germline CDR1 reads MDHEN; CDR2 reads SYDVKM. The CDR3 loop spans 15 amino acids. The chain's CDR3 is CASSPPGQLSQPQHF. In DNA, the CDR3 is TGTGCCAGCAGTCCGCCGGGACAGTTAAGTCAGCCCCAGCATTTT. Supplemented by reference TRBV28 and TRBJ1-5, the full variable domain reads DVKVTQSSRYLVKRTGEKVFLECVQDMDHENMFWYRQDPGLGLRLIYFSYDVKMKEKGDIPEGYSVSREKKERFSLILESASTNQTSMYLCASSPPGQLSQPQHFGDGTRLSIL.

This chain's CDR3 is CASSLALGGSTDTQYF. The DNA of the CDR3 is TGTGCCAGCAGCTTAGCGCTCGGGGGGAGCACAGATACGCAGTATTTT. This chain connects TRBV7-9 to TRBJ2-3, with 7 bases matching TRBD2. In germline, CDR1 is SEHNR, CDR2 FQNEAQ (reference sequence). V lost 0 bases and J lost 0; bases outside the gene matches: 3. The CDR3 contains 16 residues.